In its sample, the clone carrying this T cell receptor (beta chain) was seen many times. These data originate in a study of T-cell reconstitution after alpha-beta-depleted transplantation in children. The TCRbeta library was prepared with unique molecular identifiers. TCRdb re-called the PCR reads through MiXCR, storing one row per CDR3 protein. Altogether hundreds of thousands of distinct CDR3 sequences are present, roughly 15% being singletons, with the ten largest covering approximately 5%. The V gene end was trimmed by 5 bases and the J gene end by 4 bases; junction bases not matched to a gene: 4. Germline V gene sequence: CDR1 DFQATT, CDR2 SNEGSKA (reference sequence). The CDR3 has 12 residues.

The rearrangement uses TRBV20-1 and TRBJ2-5, with TRBD1 matching over 7 bases. The sequencing used PBMCs, mostly from graft donor cells, collected 360 days after TCRalphabeta/CD19-depleted stem cell transplant. The receptor's source is a male patient younger than 18 who had a stem cell transplant for acute lymphoblastic leukemia, so the T cells may come from the graft donor. CDR3 amino acids: CSAPTGAETQYF. The CDR3 DNA sequence: TGCAGTGCTCCCACAGGGGCAGAGACCCAGTACTTC.